Listed here are 21 T cell receptor beta chains from one sample, sequenced in a study of spatial heterogeneity in lung cancer. Time point of the sample: sample taken at primary tumor resection. TCRdb re-analysed the 5' RACE reads in MiXCR, keeping a single row per CDR3 protein. The profile shows about 1,800 distinct CDR3 sequences, 23% of them singletons. Material: normal lung tissue next to the tumor, obtained at surgery. The receptor set was obtained from a male donor with early-stage non-small cell lung cancer.

J is TRBJ2-2 and V is TRBV28; D is ambiguous. This CDR3 comprises 14 residues. Trimming left V 2 bases short and J 0 bases short, with 4 bases between. Per germline, CDR1 MDHEN and CDR2 SYDVKM. The CDR3 reads CASSLNPNTGELFF. The CDR3 DNA reads TGTGCCAGCAGTTTAAACCCGAACACCGGGGAGCTGTTTTTT. The whole variable domain, filled in from reference TRBV28 and TRBJ2-2, reads DVKVTQSSRYLVKRTGEKVFLECVQDMDHENMFWYRQDPGLGLRLIYFSYDVKMKEKGDIPEGYSVSREKKERFSLILESASTNQTSMYLCASSLNPNTGELFFGEGSRLTVL.

DNA of the CDR3: TGCAGTGCTAGTCGTCACTACGAGCAGTACTTC. This sequence encodes CSASRHYEQYF. This rearrangement joins TRBV20-1 to TRBJ2-7; no definite D call. Germline V CDR1 and CDR2: DFQATT, SNEGSKA (reference sequence). CDR3 length: 11 residues. Trimming stripped 3 bases from V and 3 bases from J, with 6 bases between.

The genes are TRBV20-1 and TRBJ2-7; 8 bases align to TRBD1. The junction had 10 bases not matched to a gene; V was cut back by 5 bases and J by 4 bases. This CDR3 region has 14 residues. Per germline, CDR1 DFQATT and CDR2 SNEGSKA (reference sequence). CDR3 loop: CSAFPGQAPYEQYF. The CDR3 region has the DNA TGCAGTGCTTTTCCGGGACAGGCCCCTTACGAGCAGTACTTC.

This clonotype is large within its sample. This chain connects TRBV30 to TRBJ1-2, with a tentative D call TRBD1 (6 bases). The CDR3 is 11 residues long. Trimming took off 5 bases at V and 6 bases at J, with 10 bases between the two ends. Germline CDR1 is GTSNPN and CDR2 is SVGIG (reference sequence). CDR3 DNA: TGTGCCTGGGCGAGGGGGAATGGCTACACCTTC. This encodes CAWARGNGYTF.

The chain combines TRBV3-1 with TRBJ2-5; possible D gene TRBD1, 6 bases. The CDR3 is 12 residues long. Germline V gives CDR1 LGHDT, CDR2 YNNKEL (reference sequence). With 4 bases removed from V and 4 bases from J, the gap between germline ends came to 7 bases. In DNA, the CDR3 is TGTGCCAGCAGCCCAGGGGTAGAGACCCAGTACTTC. Translation: CASSPGVETQYF.

CDR3 region: CASTDTYSPLHF. The CDR3 nucleotides are TGCGCCAGCACCGACACATATTCACCCCTCCACTTT. The rearrangement uses TRBV10-2 and TRBJ1-6, with D unresolved. Germline values: CDR1 WSHSY, CDR2 SAAADI. The V gene lost 7 bases and the J gene lost 8 bases, with 9 bases spanning the gap. CDR3 size: 12 residues.

This clonotype is medium-sized. This chain connects TRBV5-4 to TRBJ2-2; the match to TRBD1 covers 8 bases. The CDR3 is 14 amino acids. Germline CDR1 reads SGHNT; CDR2 reads YYREEE (reference sequence). J lost 3 bases, V lost 4 bases, and 2 bases had no gene match. The CDR3 is CASSRGQDTGELFF. As DNA, the CDR3 is TGTGCCAGCAGCCGGGGACAGGACACCGGGGAGCTGTTTTTT.

This clonotype is labeled as medium-sized. The chain joins TRBV5-1 to TRBJ2-2; a possible D gene is TRBD2 (6 bases). Germline CDR1 and CDR2: SGHRS and YFSETQ. The CDR3 loop spans 15 amino acids. Trimming took off 0 bases at V and 1 base at J, with 7 bases between the two ends. This CDR3 reads CASSLAGVNTGELFF. For the CDR3, the DNA is TGCGCCAGCAGCTTGGCGGGGGTGAACACCGGGGAGCTGTTTTTT. Together with reference TRBV5-1 and TRBJ2-2, the CDR3 gives the full variable domain: KAGVTQTPRYLIKTRGQQVTLSCSPISGHRSVSWYQQTPGQGLQFLFEYFSETQRNKGNFPGRFSGRQFSNSRSEMNVSTLELGDSALYLCASSLAGVNTGELFFGEGSRLTVL.

The J gene is TRBJ1-2, the V gene TRBV5-6; D not certain. The CDR3 covers 15 residues. Trimming removed 1 base from V and 3 bases from J, with 13 bases in between. Germline-derived CDR1 and CDR2 are SGHDT and YYEEEE. Here the CDR3 reads CASSLPKSGHYGYTF. DNA of the CDR3: TGTGCCAGCAGCTTGCCCAAGTCGGGCCACTATGGCTACACCTTC.

By sample fraction, this clonotype is large (0.1 to 1%). DNA for the CDR3: TGTGCCAGCAGCTTAACAGGGGACGACGCTGAAGCTTTCTTT. It encodes CASSLTGDDAEAFF. The chain joins TRBV5-4 to TRBJ1-1, with 7 bases that match TRBD1. The CDR3 is 14 residues long. The V segment lost 2 bases and the J segment 6 bases; nucleotides outside the gene matches: 7. Germline V gene lookup returns CDR1 SGHNT and CDR2 YYREEE (reference sequence). The entire variable domain, with the rest obtained from reference TRBV5-4 and TRBJ1-1, is as follows: ETGVTQSPTHLIKTRGQQVTLRCSSQSGHNTVSWYQQALGQGPQFIFQYYREEENGRGNFPPRFSGLQFPNYSSELNVNALELDDSALYLCASSLTGDDAEAFFGQGTRLTVV.

Relative to its sample, this clonotype is large (0.1 to 1%). J is TRBJ2-6 and V is TRBV28; either TRBD1 or TRBD2 may fit D (6 bases each). CDR3 size: 16 residues. V dropped 4 bases and J dropped 0 bases, with 10 bases sitting between them. The V gene's germline CDR1 is MDHEN and CDR2 SYDVKM. Here the CDR3 reads CASSWGAPSGANVLTF. The CDR3, as DNA: TGTGCCAGCAGTTGGGGGGCCCCCTCTGGGGCCAACGTCCTGACTTTC.

This clonotype is medium-sized within its sample. This chain joins TRBV7-2 and TRBJ1-5; no definite D call. Germline assignment: CDR1 SGHTA and CDR2 FQGNSA. CDR3 size: 17 residues. V dropped 1 base and J dropped 1 base, with 14 bases sitting between them. The CDR3 spells CASSLEPGGWSNQPQHF. CDR3 sequence (DNA): TGTGCCAGCAGCTTAGAGCCGGGTGGGTGGAGCAATCAGCCCCAGCATTTT. The entire variable domain, with the rest obtained from reference TRBV7-2 and TRBJ1-5, is as follows: GAGVSQSPSNKVTEKGKDVELRCDPISGHTALYWYRQSLGQGLEFLIYFQGNSAPDKSGLPSDRFSAERTGGSVSTLTIQRTQQEDSAVYLCASSLEPGGWSNQPQHFGDGTRLSIL.

Within the sample, this clonotype is medium-sized. The chain couples TRBV7-8 to TRBJ2-3; D is undetermined. V lost 5 bases and J lost 1, with 16 bases in between. The CDR3 loop spans 16 amino acids. Germline CDR1 and CDR2: SGHVS and FQNEAQ. Written as DNA, the CDR3 is TGTGCCAGCAGCCCCAAGAGGAGTCAGGGCACAGATACGCAGTATTTT. Translated, it gives CASSPKRSQGTDTQYF.

The J gene is TRBJ2-5, the V gene TRBV28; D is ambiguous. The CDR3 totals 15 residues. The germline CDR1 and CDR2 sequences are MDHEN and SYDVKM. The ends were cut back, 4 bases at V and 1 base at J, with 13 bases in the middle. CDR3 DNA sequence: TGTGCCAGCAGTTCAACCGGGTGGCCCCAAGAGACCCAGTACTTC. Its protein is CASSSTGWPQETQYF.

By sample fraction, this clonotype is large. The rearrangement links TRBV5-6 to TRBJ1-4; D is undetermined. CDR3 length equals 13 residues. CDR1 is SGHDT and CDR2 is YYEEEE in the germline V gene. The V end was cut by 1 base, the J end by 11 bases, with 12 bases between. CDR3: CASSLNRWEKLFF. For the CDR3, the DNA is TGTGCCAGCAGCTTGAACCGATGGGAGAAACTGTTTTTT.

This clonotype is classed as medium-sized. The CDR3 sequence: CASSLRDSIREQYF. As DNA, the CDR3 is TGTGCCAGCAGTCTCCGGGACTCGATACGAGAGCAGTACTTC. This chain joins TRBV27 and TRBJ2-7, with D possibly matching TRBD2 (6 bases). The V and J ends lost 5 bases and 7 bases respectively, with 18 bases between them. The CDR3 is 14 amino acids. The germline CDR1 and CDR2 sequences are MNHEY and SMNVEV (reference sequence).

In its sample, this clonotype is large. This rearrangement joins TRBV11-2 to TRBJ2-5; TRBD2 matches at 11 bases. The germline CDR1 and CDR2 sequences are SGHAT and FQNNGV. The CDR3 loop spans 15 amino acids. The V gene end was trimmed by 0 bases and the J gene end by 5 bases; junction bases not matched to a gene: 2. The CDR3 loop reads CASSLELAGEETQYF. The CDR3 nucleotides read TGTGCCAGCAGCTTAGAACTAGCGGGGGAGGAGACCCAGTACTTC. The entire variable domain, with the rest obtained from reference TRBV11-2 and TRBJ2-5, is as follows: EAGVAQSPRYKIIEKRQSVAFWCNPISGHATLYWYQQILGQGPKLLIQFQNNGVVDDSQLPKDRFSAERLKGVDSTLKIQPAKLEDSAVYLCASSLELAGEETQYFGPGTRLLVL.

Within the sample, this clonotype is large. The chain has TRBV29-1 and TRBJ2-3, with 8 bases fitting TRBD2. In germline, CDR1 is SQVTM, CDR2 ANQGSEA. This CDR3 region has 16 residues. V lost 3 bases to trimming and J lost 1 base; unmatched junction nucleotides: 9. CDR3 region: CSVDGGASRGTDTQYF. The CDR3, as DNA: TGCAGCGTTGACGGGGGGGCGAGCCGGGGCACAGATACGCAGTATTTT.

This clonotype is medium-sized (0.01 to 0.1%) by share. The V call is TRBV5-1, the J call TRBJ2-1; TRBD1 matches at 7 bases. V lost 3 bases, J lost 4 bases, and 10 bases stayed unmatched. The CDR3 extends over 16 amino acids. Germline V CDR1 and CDR2: SGHRS, YFSETQ. Written as DNA, the CDR3 is TGCGCCAGCAGCTCTTCCCCGGGACAGATATACAATGAGCAGTTCTTC. This encodes CASSSSPGQIYNEQFF.

In regard to this clonotype: A much larger clone differs by one base, so this may be a read error. The CDR3 DNA is TGTGTCAAAACCGATAGCTCCTACAATGAGCAGTTCTTC. It codes for CVKTDSSYNEQFF. V usage is TRBV15 and J usage is TRBJ2-1; D is undetermined. Germline V gene data show CDR1 as LNHNV and CDR2 as YYDKDF (reference sequence). The CDR3 extends over 13 amino acids.

This clonotype counts as large. The chain combines TRBV7-2 with TRBJ2-1; TRBD2 matches at 14 bases. The CDR3 consists of 17 residues. The V gene end was trimmed by 1 base and the J gene end by 7 bases; junction bases not matched to a gene: 6. Germline CDR1 and CDR2: SGHTA and FQGNSA. The CDR3 DNA follows: TGTGCCAGCAGCTTAGGAAGACTAGCGGGGGGGCTTAATGAGCAGTTCTTC. Encoded protein: CASSLGRLAGGLNEQFF.